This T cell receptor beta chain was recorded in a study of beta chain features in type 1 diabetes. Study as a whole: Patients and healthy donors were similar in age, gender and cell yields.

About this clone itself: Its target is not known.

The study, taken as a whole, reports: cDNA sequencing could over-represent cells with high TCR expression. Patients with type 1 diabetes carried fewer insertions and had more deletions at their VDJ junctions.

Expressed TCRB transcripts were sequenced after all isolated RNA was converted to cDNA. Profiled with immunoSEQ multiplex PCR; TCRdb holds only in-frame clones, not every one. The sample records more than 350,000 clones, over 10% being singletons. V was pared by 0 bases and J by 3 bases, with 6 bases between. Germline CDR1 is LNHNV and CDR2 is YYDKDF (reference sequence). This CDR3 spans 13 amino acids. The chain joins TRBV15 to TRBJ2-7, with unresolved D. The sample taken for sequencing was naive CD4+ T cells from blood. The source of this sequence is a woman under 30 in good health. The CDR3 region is CATSRDLVYEQYF. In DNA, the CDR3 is TGTGCCACCAGCAGAGATCTGGTCTACGAGCAGTACTTC.